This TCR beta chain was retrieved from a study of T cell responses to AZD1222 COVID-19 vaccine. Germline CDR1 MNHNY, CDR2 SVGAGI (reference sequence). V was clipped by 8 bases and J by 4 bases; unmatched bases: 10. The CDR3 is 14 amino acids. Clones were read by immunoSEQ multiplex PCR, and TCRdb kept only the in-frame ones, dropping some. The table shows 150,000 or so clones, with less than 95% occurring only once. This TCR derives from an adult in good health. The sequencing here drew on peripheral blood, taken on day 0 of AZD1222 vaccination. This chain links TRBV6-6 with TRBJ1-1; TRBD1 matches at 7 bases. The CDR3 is CASPTGQGGTEAFF. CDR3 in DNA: TGTGCCAGCCCCACGGGGCAGGGGGGCACTGAAGCTTTCTTT.